Below, one TCR beta chain is given with its context. The sample is drawn from a study of blood T cell repertoires in COVID-19. The method was immunoSEQ multiplex PCR; TCRdb's version includes in-frame clones alone and lacks a portion of them. The table shows fewer than 300,000 clones, with approximately 89% occurring only once. The CDR3 extends over 13 amino acids. Germline CDR1 and CDR2: SGHVS and FNYEAQ. Trimming took off 5 bases at V and 5 bases at J, with 9 bases between the two ends. The sequenced material came from peripheral blood. The receptor's source is a woman aged 45-65 years with acute or convalescent COVID-19. The gene calls are TRBV7-6 and TRBJ2-2; D is ambiguous. The CDR3 region is CASSRLGTGELFF. The CDR3 DNA reads as TGTGCCAGCAGCCGACTCGGAACCGGGGAGCTGTTTTTT. Full variable domain (missing parts from reference TRBV7-6 and TRBJ2-2): GAGVSQSPRYKVTKRGQDVALRCDPISGHVSLYWYRQALGQGPEFLTYFNYEAQQDKSGLPNDRFSAERPEGSISTLTIQRTEQRDSAMYRCASSRLGTGELFFGEGSRLTVL.